The clone carrying this T cell receptor (beta chain) came up many times. A primer matching the constant region was used to make TCR beta cDNA from approximately 520 ng of total RNA. ARM-PCR was slightly modified, and three nested multiplex PCR rounds with it gave rise to the TCR beta libraries. The first two PCR rounds used TRBV1-TRBV30 primers with a Cbeta primer, about 9 cycles each. MiXCR, run by TCRdb on the multiplex PCR reads, gives a single entry per CDR3 protein. This sample has over 100,000 distinct CDR3 sequences, with around 65% found just once. From unsorted bulk tissue weighing 20-30 mg, DNA and RNA were co-extracted. V lost 4 bases to trimming and J lost 10 bases, with 15 bases between them. CDR1 is SGHRS, CDR2 YFSETQ, per germline. This CDR3 is 14 amino acids long. This entry is derived from a study of tumor-infiltrating lymphocytes in primary liver carcinoma.

This receptor was taken from a woman aged 55 to 70 with primary liver carcinoma and hepatitis B virus infection. The chain carries TRBV5-1 and TRBJ1-6; D might be TRBD1 (6 bases). Sequenced material: tumor-adjacent normal liver tissue. In DNA, the CDR3 is TGCGCCAGCAGCCTCGCGACAGGAGGCTCACCCCTCCACTTT. Its translation: CASSLATGGSPLHF. The variable domain in full, with the rest retrieved from reference TRBV5-1 and TRBJ1-6, is KAGVTQTPRYLIKTRGQQVTLSCSPISGHRSVSWYQQTPGQGLQFLFEYFSETQRNKGNFPGRFSGRQFSNSRSEMNVSTLELGDSALYLCASSLATGGSPLHFGNGTRLTVT.